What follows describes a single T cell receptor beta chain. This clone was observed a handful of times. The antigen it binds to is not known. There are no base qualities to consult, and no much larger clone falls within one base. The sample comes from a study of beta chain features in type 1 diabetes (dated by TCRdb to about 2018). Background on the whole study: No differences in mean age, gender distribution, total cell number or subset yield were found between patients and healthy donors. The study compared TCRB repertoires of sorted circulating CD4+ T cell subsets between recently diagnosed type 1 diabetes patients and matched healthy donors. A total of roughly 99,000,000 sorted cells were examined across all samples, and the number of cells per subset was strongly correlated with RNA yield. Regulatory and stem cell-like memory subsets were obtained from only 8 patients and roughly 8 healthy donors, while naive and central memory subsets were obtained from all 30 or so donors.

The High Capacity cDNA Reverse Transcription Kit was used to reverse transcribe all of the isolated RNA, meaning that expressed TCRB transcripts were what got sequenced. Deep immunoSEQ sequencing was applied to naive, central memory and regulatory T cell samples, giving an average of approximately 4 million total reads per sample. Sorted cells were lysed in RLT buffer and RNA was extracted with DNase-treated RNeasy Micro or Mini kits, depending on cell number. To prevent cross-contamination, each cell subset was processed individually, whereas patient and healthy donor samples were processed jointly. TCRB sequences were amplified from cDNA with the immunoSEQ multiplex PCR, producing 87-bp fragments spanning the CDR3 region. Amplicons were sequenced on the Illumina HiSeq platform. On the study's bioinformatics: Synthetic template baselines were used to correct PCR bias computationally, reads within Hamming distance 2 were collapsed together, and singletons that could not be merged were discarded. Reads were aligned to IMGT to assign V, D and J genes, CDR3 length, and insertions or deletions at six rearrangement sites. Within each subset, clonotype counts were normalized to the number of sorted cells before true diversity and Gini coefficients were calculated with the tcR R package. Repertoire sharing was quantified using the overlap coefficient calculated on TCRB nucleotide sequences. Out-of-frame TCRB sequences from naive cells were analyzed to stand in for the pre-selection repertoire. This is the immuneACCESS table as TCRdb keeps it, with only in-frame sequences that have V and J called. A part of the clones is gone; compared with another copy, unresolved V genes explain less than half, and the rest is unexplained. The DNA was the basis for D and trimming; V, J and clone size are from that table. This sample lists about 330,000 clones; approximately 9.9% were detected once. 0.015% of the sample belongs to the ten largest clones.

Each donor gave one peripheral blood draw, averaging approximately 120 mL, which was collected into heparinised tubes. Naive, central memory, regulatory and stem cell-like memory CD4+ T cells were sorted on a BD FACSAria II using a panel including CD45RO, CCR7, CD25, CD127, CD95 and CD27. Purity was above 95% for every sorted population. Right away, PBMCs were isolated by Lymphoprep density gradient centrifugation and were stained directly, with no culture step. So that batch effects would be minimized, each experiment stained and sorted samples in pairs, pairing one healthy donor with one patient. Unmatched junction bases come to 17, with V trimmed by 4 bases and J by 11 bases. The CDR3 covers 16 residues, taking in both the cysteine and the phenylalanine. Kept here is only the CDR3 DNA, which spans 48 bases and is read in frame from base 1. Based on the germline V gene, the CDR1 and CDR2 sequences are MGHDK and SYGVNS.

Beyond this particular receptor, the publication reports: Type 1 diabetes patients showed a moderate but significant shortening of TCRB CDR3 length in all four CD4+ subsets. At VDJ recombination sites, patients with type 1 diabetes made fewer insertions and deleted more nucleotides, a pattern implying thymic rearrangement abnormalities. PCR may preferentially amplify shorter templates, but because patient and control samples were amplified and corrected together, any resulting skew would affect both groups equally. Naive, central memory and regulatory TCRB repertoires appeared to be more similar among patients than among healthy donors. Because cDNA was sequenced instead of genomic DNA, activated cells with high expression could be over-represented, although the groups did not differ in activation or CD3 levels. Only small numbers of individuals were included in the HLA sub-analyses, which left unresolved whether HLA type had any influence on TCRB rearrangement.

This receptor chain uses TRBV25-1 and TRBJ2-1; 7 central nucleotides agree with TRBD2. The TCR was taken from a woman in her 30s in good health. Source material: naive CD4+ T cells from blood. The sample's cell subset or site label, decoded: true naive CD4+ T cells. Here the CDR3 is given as CASSAVAGVFWAKQFF. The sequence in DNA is TGTGCCAGCAGTGCAGTTGCGGGAGTGTTCTGGGCAAAGCAGTTCTTC. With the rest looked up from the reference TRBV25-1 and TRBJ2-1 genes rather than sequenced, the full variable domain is EADIYQTPRYLVIGTGKKITLECSQTMGHDKMYWYQQDPGMELHLIHYSYGVNSTEKGDLSSESTVSRIRTEHFPLTLESARPSHTSQYLCASSAVAGVFWAKQFFGPGTRLTVL.